The clone carrying this T cell receptor (beta chain) came up many times. The data stem from a study of T cells in Graves' hyperthyroidism and ophthalmopathy. From RNA transcripts, TCR beta CDR3 regions were amplified. The study used the HTBI primer set for a first-round RT-PCR of the TCR CDR3. Via MiXCR, TCRdb re-called the multiplex PCR reads, giving one row per CDR3 protein. The sample has 450,000 to 700,000 distinct CDR3 sequences, about half seen once. This receptor was taken from an adult woman with Graves' disease, either hyperthyroidism or ophthalmopathy (not recorded which). The material sequenced was peripheral blood or thyroid tissue (not recorded which).

CDR3 nucleotides: TGCAGCGCCCGGTGGGGGGGCTACTCCTACGAGCAGTACTTC. As protein: CSARWGGYSYEQYF. The chain recombines TRBV29-1 with TRBJ2-7, with a possible D match to TRBD2 (7 bases). The CDR3 loop spans 14 amino acids. V lost 7 bases, J lost 0 bases, and 16 bases lay in between. In germline, CDR1 is SQVTM, CDR2 ANQGSEA.